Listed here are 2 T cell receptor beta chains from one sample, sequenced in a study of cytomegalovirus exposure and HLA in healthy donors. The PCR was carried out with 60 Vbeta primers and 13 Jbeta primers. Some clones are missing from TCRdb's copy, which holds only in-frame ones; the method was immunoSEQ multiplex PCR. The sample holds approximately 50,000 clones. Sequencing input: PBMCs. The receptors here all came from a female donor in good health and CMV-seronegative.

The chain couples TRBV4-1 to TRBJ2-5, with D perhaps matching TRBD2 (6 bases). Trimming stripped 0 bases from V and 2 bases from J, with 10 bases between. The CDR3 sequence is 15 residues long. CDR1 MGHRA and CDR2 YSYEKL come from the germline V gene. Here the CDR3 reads CASSQDGGAQETQYF. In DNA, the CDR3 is TGCGCCAGCAGCCAAGATGGCGGGGCGCAAGAGACCCAGTACTTC.

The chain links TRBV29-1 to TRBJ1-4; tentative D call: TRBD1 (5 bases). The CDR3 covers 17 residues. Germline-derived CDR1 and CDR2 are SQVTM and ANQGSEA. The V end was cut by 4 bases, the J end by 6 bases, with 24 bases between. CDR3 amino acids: CSVARLRGEGWDEKLFF. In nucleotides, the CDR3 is TGCAGCGTTGCCCGCCTCAGAGGGGAGGGATGGGATGAAAAACTGTTTTTT. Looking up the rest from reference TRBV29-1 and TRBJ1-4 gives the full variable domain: SAVISQKPSRDICQRGTSLTIQCQVDSQVTMMFWYRQQPGQSLTLIATANQGSEATYESGFVIDKFPISRPNLTFSTLTVSNMSPEDSSIYLCSVARLRGEGWDEKLFFGSGTQLSVL.